This T cell receptor (beta chain) was sequenced for a study of beta chain features in type 1 diabetes. Expressed TCRB transcripts were sequenced because the isolated RNA had all been reverse transcribed beforehand. TCRdb keeps only in-frame clones here, not all; method: immunoSEQ multiplex PCR. This sample has hundreds of thousands of clones, with around 15% found just once. This CDR3 region has 15 residues. The germline gives CDR1 KGHSH, CDR2 LQKENI. V lost 6 bases, J lost 3 bases, and 15 bases lay in between. Comments on this clone: Antigen unknown.

General study results and limits: There was a moderate but significant shortening of TCRB CDR3s in all four CD4+ subsets of Type 1 diabetes patients.

Sequenced: naive CD4+ T cells from blood. The receptor comes from a man younger than 30 with type 1 diabetes. The V gene is TRBV18, the J gene TRBJ2-1; D unclear. CDR3 coding DNA: TGTGCCAGCTCCGACCCCCTGAAGCACTACAATGAGCAGTTCTTC. Protein sequence: CASSDPLKHYNEQFF. Full variable domain (rest looked up from reference TRBV18 and TRBJ2-1): NAGVMQNPRHLVRRRGQEARLRCSPMKGHSHVYWYRQLPEEGLKFMVYLQKENIIDESGMPKERFSAEFPKEGPSILRIQQVVRGDSAAYFCASSDPLKHYNEQFFGPGTRLTVL.